These T cell receptor beta chains were read from a single sample in a study of technical replicates of blood from several donors. Using immunoSEQ multiplex PCR, the repertoire was profiled, and TCRdb retains in-frame clones only, with some absent. The data contain fewer than 90,000 clones, 85% to 95% of them seen just once; the ten biggest clones take up more than 0.2%. The sequenced sample was T cells isolated from PBMCs. These receptors were obtained from a human donor in good health. CDR3s include the opening cysteine and the closing phenylalanine or tryptophan.

>TRBJ2-1|TRBV18
CASSPNVRASGSKNEQFF
>TRBJ1-1|TRBV9
CASSVEGENTEAFF
>TRBJ2-1|TRBV4-2
CASSQVAGEFIEQFF
>TRBJ2-1|TRBV13
CASSFPGQLYNEQFF
>TRBJ1-6|TRBV7-2
CASSFNDRQYNSPLHF
>TRBJ1-2|TRBV4-1
CASSHSYGYTF
>TRBJ1-2|TRBV6-1
CASRDRYYGYTF
>TRBJ1-5|TRBV10-3
CAISAQGKLTNQPQHF
>TRBJ2-1|TRBV11-2
CASSLGREGNEQFF
>TRBJ1-6|TRBV6-5
CASSWTGMGSPLHF
>TRBJ2-1|TRBV6-4
CASSARIGYYKDNEQFF
>TRBJ1-1|TRBV18
CASSPGQGIMNTEAFF
>TRBJ2-1|TRBV2
CAGQSDGYNEQFF
>TRBJ2-3|TRBV5-1
CASSSGTDTQYF
>TRBJ1-2|TRBV5-5
CASSSRGDSTNYGYTF
>TRBJ1-5|TRBV30
CAWSAGGGQPQHF
>TRBJ2-3|TRBV11-3
CASSSVLAGASTDTQYF